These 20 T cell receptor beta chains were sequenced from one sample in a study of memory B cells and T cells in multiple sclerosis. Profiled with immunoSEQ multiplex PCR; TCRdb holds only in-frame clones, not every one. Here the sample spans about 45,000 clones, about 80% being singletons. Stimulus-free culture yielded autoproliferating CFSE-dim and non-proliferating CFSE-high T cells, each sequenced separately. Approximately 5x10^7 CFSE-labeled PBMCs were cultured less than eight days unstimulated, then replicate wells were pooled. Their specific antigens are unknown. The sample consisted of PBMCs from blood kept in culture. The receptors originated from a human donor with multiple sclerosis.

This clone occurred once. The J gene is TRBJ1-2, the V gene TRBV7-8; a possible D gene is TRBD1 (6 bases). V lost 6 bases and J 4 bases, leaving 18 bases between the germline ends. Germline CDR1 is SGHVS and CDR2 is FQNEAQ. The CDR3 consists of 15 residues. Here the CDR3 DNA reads TGTGCCAGCAGGGGTGAAGGGGGTGGTAGCTATGGCTACACCTTC. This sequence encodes CASRGEGGGSYGYTF.

CDR3 residues: CASSLEPPPGTGAVGTEAFF. In nucleotides, the CDR3 is TGCGCCAGCAGCTTGGAACCCCCGCCCGGGACAGGGGCGGTGGGGACTGAAGCTTTCTTT. The chain joins TRBV5-1 to TRBJ1-1; 10 positions match TRBD1. The J segment lost 5 bases and the V segment lost 0 bases, leaving 19 bases of the junction unmatched. Looked up from germline, CDR1 is SGHRS and CDR2 is YFSETQ. The CDR3 loop spans 20 amino acids.

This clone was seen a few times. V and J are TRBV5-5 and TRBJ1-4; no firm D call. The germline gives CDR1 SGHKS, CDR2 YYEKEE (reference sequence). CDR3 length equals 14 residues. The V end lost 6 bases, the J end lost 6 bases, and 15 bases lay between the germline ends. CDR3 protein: CASTIGPSDEKLFF. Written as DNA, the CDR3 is TGTGCCAGCACCATAGGACCCTCGGATGAAAAACTGTTTTTT. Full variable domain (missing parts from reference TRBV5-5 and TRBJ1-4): DAGVTQSPTHLIKTRGQQVTLRCSPISGHKSVSWYQQVLGQGPQFIFQYYEKEERGRGNFPDRFSARQFPNYSSELNVNALLLGDSALYLCASTIGPSDEKLFFGSGTQLSVL.

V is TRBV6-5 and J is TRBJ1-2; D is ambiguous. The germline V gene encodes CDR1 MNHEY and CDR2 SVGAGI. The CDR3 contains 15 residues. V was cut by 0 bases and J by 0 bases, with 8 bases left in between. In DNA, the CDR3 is TGTGCCAGCAGTTACTCGGCCTCGACTAACTATGGCTACACCTTC. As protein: CASSYSASTNYGYTF.

CDR3 region: CASSFDRALGSTGELFF. The CDR3 DNA follows: TGCGCCAGCAGCTTCGACAGGGCATTAGGTAGCACCGGGGAGCTGTTTTTT. This chain connects TRBV5-1 to TRBJ2-2; 7 positions agree with TRBD1. Germline trimming cut 2 bases from V and 4 bases from J; bases unmatched to any gene: 11. The CDR3 is 17 residues long. Germline-derived CDR1 and CDR2 are SGHRS and YFSETQ. Full variable domain (remainder filled in from reference TRBV5-1 and TRBJ2-2): KAGVTQTPRYLIKTRGQQVTLSCSPISGHRSVSWYQQTPGQGLQFLFEYFSETQRNKGNFPGRFSGRQFSNSRSEMNVSTLELGDSALYLCASSFDRALGSTGELFFGEGSRLTVL.

The CDR3 nucleotides read TGTGCCAGCAAACCCCAACGGGGGAACGCTAATTCACCCCTCCACTTT. This sequence encodes CASKPQRGNANSPLHF. This chain links TRBV27 with TRBJ1-6, with D possibly TRBD1 on 5 matching bases. The CDR3 consists of 16 residues. V was pared by 7 bases and J by 6 bases, with 19 bases between. Germline V gives CDR1 MNHEY, CDR2 SMNVEV (reference sequence).

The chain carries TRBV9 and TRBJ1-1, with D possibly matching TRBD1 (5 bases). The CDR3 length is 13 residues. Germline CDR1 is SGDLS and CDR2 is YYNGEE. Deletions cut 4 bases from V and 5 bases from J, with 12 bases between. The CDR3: CASSSRGGTEAFF. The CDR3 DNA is TGTGCCAGCAGCTCACGGGGGGGTACTGAAGCTTTCTTT.

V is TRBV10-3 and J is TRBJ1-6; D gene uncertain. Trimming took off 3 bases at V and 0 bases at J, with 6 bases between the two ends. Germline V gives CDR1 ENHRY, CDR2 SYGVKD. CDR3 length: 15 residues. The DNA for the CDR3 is TGTGCCATCAGTGAACGTAGCTCCTATAATTCACCCCTCCACTTT. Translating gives CAISERSSYNSPLHF.

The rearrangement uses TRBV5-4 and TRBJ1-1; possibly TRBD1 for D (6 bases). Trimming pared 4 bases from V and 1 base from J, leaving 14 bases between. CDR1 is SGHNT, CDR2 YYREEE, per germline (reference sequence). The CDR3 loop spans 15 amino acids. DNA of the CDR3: TGTGCCAGCAGCGTTCGACAGGAGGGGAACACTGAAGCTTTCTTT. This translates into CASSVRQEGNTEAFF.

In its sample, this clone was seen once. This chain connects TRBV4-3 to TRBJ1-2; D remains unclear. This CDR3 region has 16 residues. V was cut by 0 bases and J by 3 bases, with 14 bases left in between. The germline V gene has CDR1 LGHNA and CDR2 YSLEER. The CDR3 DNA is TGCGCCAGCAGCCAAGACTCGAGACCGAGGTACTATGGCTACACCTTC. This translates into CASSQDSRPRYYGYTF.

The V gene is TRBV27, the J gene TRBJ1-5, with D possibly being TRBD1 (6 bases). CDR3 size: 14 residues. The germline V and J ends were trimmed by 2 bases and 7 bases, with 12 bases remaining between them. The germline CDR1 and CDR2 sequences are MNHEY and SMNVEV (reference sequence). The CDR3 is CASSLIAGAQPQHF. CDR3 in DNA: TGTGCCAGCAGTTTAATAGCGGGGGCGCAGCCCCAGCATTTT.

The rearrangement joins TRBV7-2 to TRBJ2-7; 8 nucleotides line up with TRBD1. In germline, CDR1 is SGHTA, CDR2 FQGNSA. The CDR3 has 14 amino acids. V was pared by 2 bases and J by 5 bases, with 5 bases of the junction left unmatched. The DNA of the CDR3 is TGTGCCAGCAGCTTACGGTTGACAGGGGACGAGCAGTACTTC. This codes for CASSLRLTGDEQYF.

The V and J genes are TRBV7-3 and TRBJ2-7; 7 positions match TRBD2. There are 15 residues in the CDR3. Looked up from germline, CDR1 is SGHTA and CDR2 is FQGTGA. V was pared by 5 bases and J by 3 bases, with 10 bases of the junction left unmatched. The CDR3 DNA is TGTGCCAGCAGCCCGGGAGGAGGAGGGATCTACGAGCAGTACTTC. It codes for CASSPGGGGIYEQYF.

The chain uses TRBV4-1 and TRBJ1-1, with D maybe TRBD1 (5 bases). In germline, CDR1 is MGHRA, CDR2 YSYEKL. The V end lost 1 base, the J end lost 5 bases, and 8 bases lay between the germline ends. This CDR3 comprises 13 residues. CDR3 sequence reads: CASSQVGGTEAFF. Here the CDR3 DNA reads TGCGCCAGCAGCCAAGTGGGGGGAACTGAAGCTTTCTTT.

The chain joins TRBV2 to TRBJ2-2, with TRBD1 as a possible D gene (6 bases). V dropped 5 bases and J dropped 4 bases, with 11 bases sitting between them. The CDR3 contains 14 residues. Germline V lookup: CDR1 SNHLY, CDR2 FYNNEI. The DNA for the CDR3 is TGTGCCAGCAGTTTCGACAGGTTCACCGGGGAGCTGTTTTTT. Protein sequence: CASSFDRFTGELFF.

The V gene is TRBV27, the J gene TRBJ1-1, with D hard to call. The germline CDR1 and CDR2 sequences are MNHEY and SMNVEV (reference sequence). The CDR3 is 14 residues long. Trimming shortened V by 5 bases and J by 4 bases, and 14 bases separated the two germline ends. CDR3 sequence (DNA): TGTGCCAGCAGTGGAAGGGCGGGAGGCACTGAAGCTTTCTTT. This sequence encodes CASSGRAGGTEAFF.

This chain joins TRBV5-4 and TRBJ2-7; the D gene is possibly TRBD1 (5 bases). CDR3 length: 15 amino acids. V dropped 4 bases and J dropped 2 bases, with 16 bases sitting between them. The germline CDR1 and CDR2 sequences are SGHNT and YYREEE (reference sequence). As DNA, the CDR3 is TGTGCCAGCAGCCGACAGCGCGGCGGCACCTACGAGCAGTACTTC. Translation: CASSRQRGGTYEQYF. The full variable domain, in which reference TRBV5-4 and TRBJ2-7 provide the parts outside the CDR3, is ETGVTQSPTHLIKTRGQQVTLRCSSQSGHNTVSWYQQALGQGPQFIFQYYREEENGRGNFPPRFSGLQFPNYSSELNVNALELDDSALYLCASSRQRGGTYEQYFGPGTRLTVT.

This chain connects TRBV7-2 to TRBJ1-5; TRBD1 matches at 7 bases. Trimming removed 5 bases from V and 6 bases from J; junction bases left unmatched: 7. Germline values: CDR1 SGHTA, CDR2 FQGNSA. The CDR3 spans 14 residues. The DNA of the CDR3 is TGTGCCAGCAGCAACAGACAGGGAAGTCAGCCCCAGCATTTT. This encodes CASSNRQGSQPQHF.

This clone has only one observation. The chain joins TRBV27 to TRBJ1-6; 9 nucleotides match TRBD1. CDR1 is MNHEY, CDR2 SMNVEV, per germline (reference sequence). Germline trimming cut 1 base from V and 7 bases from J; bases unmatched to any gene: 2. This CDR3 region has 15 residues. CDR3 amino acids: CASSLWDRENSPLHF. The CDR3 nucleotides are TGTGCCAGCAGTTTATGGGACAGGGAGAATTCACCCCTCCACTTT.

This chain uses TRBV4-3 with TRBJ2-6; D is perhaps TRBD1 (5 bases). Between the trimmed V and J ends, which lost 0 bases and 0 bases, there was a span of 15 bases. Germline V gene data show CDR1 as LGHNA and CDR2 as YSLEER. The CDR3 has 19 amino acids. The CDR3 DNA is TGCGCCAGCAGCCAAGAATCTCAGGGAACCTTCTCTGGGGCCAACGTCCTGACTTTC. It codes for CASSQESQGTFSGANVLTF.